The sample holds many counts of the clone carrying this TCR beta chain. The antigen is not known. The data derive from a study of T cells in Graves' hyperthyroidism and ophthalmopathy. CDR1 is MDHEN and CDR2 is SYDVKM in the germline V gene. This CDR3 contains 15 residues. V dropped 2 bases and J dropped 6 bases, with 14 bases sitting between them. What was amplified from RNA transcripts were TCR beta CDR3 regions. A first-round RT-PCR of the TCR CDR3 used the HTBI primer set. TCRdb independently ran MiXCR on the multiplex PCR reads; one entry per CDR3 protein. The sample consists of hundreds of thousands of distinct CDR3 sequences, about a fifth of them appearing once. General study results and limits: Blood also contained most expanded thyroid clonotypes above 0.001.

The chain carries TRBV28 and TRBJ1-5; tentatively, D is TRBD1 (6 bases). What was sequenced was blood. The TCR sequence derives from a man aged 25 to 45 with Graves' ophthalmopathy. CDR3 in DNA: TGTGCCAGCAGTTTAAGTAGGGGGTACGGTCAGCCCCAGCATTTT. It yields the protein CASSLSRGYGQPQHF. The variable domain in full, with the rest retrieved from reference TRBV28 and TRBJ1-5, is DVKVTQSSRYLVKRTGEKVFLECVQDMDHENMFWYRQDPGLGLRLIYFSYDVKMKEKGDIPEGYSVSREKKERFSLILESASTNQTSMYLCASSLSRGYGQPQHFGDGTRLSIL.